These 16 T cell receptor beta chains were all obtained from the same sample, sequenced in a study of blood T cell repertoires in COVID-19. Data came from immunoSEQ multiplex PCR; TCRdb stores just in-frame clones and leaves some out. The repertoire has some 120,000 clones, under 85% of them found once; the top ten carry over 9.5%. The sequenced sample consisted of peripheral blood. These receptors came from a man aged 55-75 years with acute or convalescent COVID-19.

The chain combines TRBV10-3 with TRBJ2-1; TRBD2 matches 13 bases. The CDR3 is 16 residues long. V lost 6 bases to trimming and J lost 6 bases; unmatched junction nucleotides: 8. Germline CDR1 and CDR2: ENHRY and SYGVKD. The CDR3 bases are TGTGCCATCAGCCACACAACTAGCGGGAGGGCCAATGAGCAGTTCTTC. Translation gives CAISHTTSGRANEQFF.

This clone has just one count. V usage is TRBV2 and J usage is TRBJ1-2, with D possibly TRBD1 on 6 matching bases. The V gene lost 2 bases and the J gene lost 8 bases, with 12 bases spanning the gap. Germline V gene sequence: CDR1 SNHLY, CDR2 FYNNEI. This CDR3 is built from 13 residues. The CDR3 protein is CASSEIQGGGYTF. The CDR3 DNA follows: TGTGCCAGCAGTGAAATACAGGGTGGAGGCTACACCTTC. Variable domain in full (rest from reference TRBV2 and TRBJ1-2): EPEVTQTPSHQVTQMGQEVILRCVPISNHLYFYWYRQILGQKVEFLVSFYNNEISEKSEIFDDQFSVERPDGSNFTLKIRSTKLEDSAMYFCASSEIQGGGYTFGSGTRLTVV.

The chain carries TRBV5-4 and TRBJ2-1, with D perhaps TRBD1 (6 bases). The V gene's germline CDR1 is SGHNT and CDR2 YYREEE (reference sequence). The V gene lost 5 bases and the J gene lost 1 base, with 16 bases spanning the gap. CDR3 length: 16 residues. The CDR3 reads CASRALTGMSYNEQFF. CDR3 DNA: TGTGCCAGCAGGGCGTTAACAGGGATGTCCTACAATGAGCAGTTCTTC.

This chain connects TRBV15 to TRBJ1-4; the D gene is possibly TRBD1 (5 bases). With 6 bases removed from V and 8 bases from J, the gap between germline ends came to 19 bases. The CDR3 is 15 amino acids. Germline V lookup: CDR1 LNHNV, CDR2 YYDKDF (reference sequence). The CDR3 is CATRRAGGEGEKLFF. The CDR3 coding sequence is TGTGCCACCAGACGAGCCGGAGGGGAAGGGGAAAAACTGTTTTTT.

This clone was observed a few times. The chain links TRBV5-1 to TRBJ2-7; D uncertain. V was trimmed by 6 bases and J by 0 bases, leaving 13 bases between them. The length of the CDR3 is 14 residues. Germline V lookup: CDR1 SGHRS, CDR2 YFSETQ. The DNA for the CDR3 is TGCGCCAGCAACCCGACACTTGGCTCCTACGAGCAGTACTTC. This codes for CASNPTLGSYEQYF.

The chain is built from TRBV10-3 and TRBJ2-3; D is perhaps TRBD1 (5 bases). The CDR3 spans 15 residues. Germline V gene data show CDR1 as ENHRY and CDR2 as SYGVKD. The V end was cut by 3 bases, the J end by 5 bases, with 15 bases between. CDR3 amino acids: CAISDPGRGGDTQYF. CDR3 nucleotide sequence: TGTGCCATCAGTGATCCAGGGCGCGGCGGAGATACGCAGTATTTT.

This chain links TRBV5-1 with TRBJ2-1, with 10 positions matching TRBD2. The V and J ends lost 3 bases and 7 bases, in that order; junction bases with no gene match: 13. CDR3 length: 17 amino acids. In germline, CDR1 is SGHRS, CDR2 YFSETQ. The CDR3 DNA reads TGCGCCAGCAGCTCCCTCCCGTCGGGACTAGCGAGAAATGAGCAGTTCTTC. Amino acids: CASSSLPSGLARNEQFF.

The CDR3 spells CASSRDRVNGYTF. CDR3 nucleotide sequence: TGTGCCAGCAGTCGGGACAGGGTGAACGGCTACACCTTC. V usage is TRBV28 and J usage is TRBJ1-2; 9 nucleotides align to TRBD1. The germline gives CDR1 MDHEN, CDR2 SYDVKM. Unmatched junction bases numbered 6, after V lost 5 bases and J lost 8 bases. The CDR3 runs 13 residues.

This clone was recorded only once. This chain connects TRBV3-1 (or the pseudogene TRBV3-2) to TRBJ2-3, with D possibly matching TRBD2 (5 bases). The V end lost 4 bases, the J end lost 4 bases, and 18 bases lay between the germline ends. Germline CDR1 is LGHDT and CDR2 is YNNKEL (reference sequence). The CDR3 totals 16 residues. The CDR3 DNA follows: TGTGCCAGCAGCCGTCGGGAAGATTTAGTCCCAGATACGCAGTATTTT. This translates into CASSRREDLVPDTQYF.

This chain connects TRBV30 to TRBJ1-6, with 9 bases matching TRBD1. Germline lookup yields CDR1 GTSNPN and CDR2 SVGIG (reference sequence). The CDR3 sequence is 14 residues long. V shed 3 bases and J 5 bases; nucleotides not matched to a gene: 2. The chain's CDR3 is CAWRTGGNNSPLHF. CDR3 nucleotides: TGTGCCTGGAGGACAGGGGGAAATAATTCACCCCTCCACTTT.

The chain uses TRBV28 and TRBJ2-2; tentative D call: TRBD2 (7 bases). Germline CDR1 reads MDHEN; CDR2 reads SYDVKM. The CDR3 covers 15 residues. V was pared by 6 bases and J by 7 bases, with 18 bases between. In DNA, the CDR3 is TGTGCCAGCAGCCCCGCCGGGGGGCTCGGCGGGGAGCTGTTTTTT. This codes for CASSPAGGLGGELFF.

The CDR3 here is CASSSRNTGELFF. The CDR3 DNA sequence: TGCGCCAGCAGCTCGAGGAACACCGGGGAGCTGTTTTTT. This sequence joins TRBV5-1 and TRBJ2-2; D not certain. Germline CDR1 SGHRS, CDR2 YFSETQ. This CDR3 has 13 residues. Trimming cost V 3 bases and J 1 base, with 4 bases left between them.

The gene calls are TRBV27 and TRBJ2-3; 9 bases fit TRBD1. The V gene end was trimmed by 4 bases and the J gene end by 4 bases; junction bases not matched to a gene: 3. The CDR3 is 14 amino acids. The germline V gene has CDR1 MNHEY and CDR2 SMNVEV (reference sequence). This CDR3 reads CASSWGQGPDTQYF. DNA for the CDR3: TGTGCCAGCAGTTGGGGACAGGGCCCAGATACGCAGTATTTT.

This chain connects TRBV6-1 to TRBJ1-2; no clear D. The CDR3 loop spans 14 amino acids. The V and J ends lost 1 base and 4 bases respectively, with 10 bases between them. Germline-derived CDR1 and CDR2 are MNHNS and SASEGT. CDR3 sequence reads: CASSEVGSSYGYTF. The CDR3 DNA is TGTGCCAGCAGTGAAGTGGGCAGCTCCTATGGCTACACCTTC.

A single count supports this clone. The chain uses TRBV6-5 and TRBJ2-1; a possible D gene is TRBD1 (6 bases). Trimming stripped 6 bases from V and 10 bases from J, with 13 bases between. Germline loops: CDR1 MNHEY, CDR2 SVGAGI. This CDR3 spans 12 amino acids. CDR3 in DNA: TGTGCCAGCAGCAAACAGGGTTCCGAGCAGTTCTTC. It specifies CASSKQGSEQFF.

The J gene is TRBJ2-1, the V gene TRBV10-2; TRBD2 agrees at 11 bases. V trimming: 6 bases; J trimming: 7 bases; junction bases outside the gene matches: 8. The germline V gene has CDR1 WSHSY and CDR2 SAAADI. The CDR3 consists of 15 residues. In DNA, the CDR3 is TGCGCCAGCAGGATAGCGGGAGGGCCATCAAATGAGCAGTTCTTC. Translation: CASRIAGGPSNEQFF.